One and the same sample provided the 3 T cell receptor beta chains below, sequenced in a study of T cells in Graves' hyperthyroidism and ophthalmopathy. Using RNA transcripts as the source, TCR beta CDR3 regions were amplified. With the HTBI primer set, the TCR CDR3 went through a first round of RT-PCR. From the multiplex PCR reads, TCRdb called clonotypes with MiXCR, one entry per CDR3 protein. The sample carries roughly 300,000 distinct CDR3 sequences, 14% recorded once. Material: blood. These receptor sequences come from a woman aged 25 to 39 with Graves' hyperthyroidism.

The chain links TRBV6-2 or TRBV6-3 to TRBJ2-5; 14 nucleotides match TRBD2. The CDR3 loop spans 18 amino acids. Germline V gives CDR1 MNHEY, CDR2 SVGEGT. Germline trimming cut 2 bases from V and 5 bases from J; bases unmatched to any gene: 10. CDR3 protein: CASSYPGTSGRIAETQYF. In nucleotides, the CDR3 is TGTGCCAGCAGTTACCCCGGGACTAGCGGGAGAATTGCCGAGACCCAGTACTTC.

This sequence joins TRBV6-2 or TRBV6-3 and TRBJ1-5, with TRBD1 matching 7 bases. Germline loops: CDR1 MNHEY, CDR2 SVGEGT. Germline trimming cut 3 bases from V and 10 bases from J; bases unmatched to any gene: 9. The length of the CDR3 is 14 residues. In nucleotides, the CDR3 is TGTGCCAGCAGTTATAGGGGGCCTTTGAATCCCCAGCATTTT. Translation gives CASSYRGPLNPQHF.

This clonotype has more than one count but fewer than ten. V usage is TRBV5-4 and J usage is TRBJ2-2; unclear D gene. This CDR3 spans 16 amino acids. Trimming removed 1 base at V and 4 bases at J, with 14 bases between. Per germline, CDR1 SGHNT and CDR2 YYREEE (reference sequence). CDR3 DNA: TGTGCCAGCAGCTTGTTGGGTAGCTCGGGCACCGGGGAGCTGTTTTTT. Translating it yields CASSLLGSSGTGELFF.